This T cell receptor (beta chain) was profiled in a study of blood T cell repertoires in COVID-19. Losses at the gene ends were 5 bases for V and 6 bases for J; bases not matched to a gene: 11. Germline lookup yields CDR1 SGHVS and CDR2 FNYEAQ. There are 15 residues in the CDR3. In the source study's methods: By means of reference gene primer amplification, nucleated cell counts were estimated. Repertoires were generated with immunoSEQ multiplex PCR, while TCRdb's copy carries only in-frame clones and drops some. Clone size and the V and J calls come from that table; the DNA yielded D and trimming. The sample lists about 120,000 clones; 70% to 80% were seen once.

The chain recombines TRBV7-6 with TRBJ2-7; 9 nucleotides line up with TRBD1. This clonotype was obtained from a woman at least 80 years old with acute or convalescent COVID-19. Sequencing was carried out using peripheral blood. CDR3 in amino acids: CASSPVTTGGGEQYF. CDR3 DNA sequence: TGTGCCAGCAGCCCAGTCACCACAGGGGGCGGCGAGCAGTACTTC.